These T cell receptor beta chains were read from a single sample in a study of shared clonotypes between healthy human individuals. Some clones are missing from TCRdb's copy, which holds only in-frame ones; the method was immunoSEQ multiplex PCR. The sample records 2.5 million or so clones, about 92% being singletons. The sample taken for sequencing was naive CD4+ T cells sorted from blood. The source is a man aged 18 to 30 in good health. CDR3s include the opening cysteine and the closing phenylalanine or tryptophan. A D gene is named only where the DNA matches it firmly. Not every row has a clone size; where given, it reads once, few, many or a size class.

>.|TRBJ2-6|TRBV5-1|TRBD2
CASSFAGGSGANVLTF
TGCGCCAGCAGCTTCGCGGGAGGATCTGGGGCCAACGTCCTGACTTTC
>.|TRBJ1-4|TRBV11-2|.
CASSLRPKDSEKLFF
TGTGCCAGCAGCTTAAGGCCGAAGGATAGTGAAAAACTGTTTTTT
>.|TRBJ2-3|TRBV19|TRBD1
CASSMGTGGTDTQYF
TGTGCCAGTAGTATGGGGACAGGGGGCACAGATACGCAGTATTTT
>.|TRBJ2-2|TRBV7-9|.
CASSFDSGYTGELFF
TGTGCCAGCAGCTTCGACTCCGGGTACACCGGGGAGCTGTTTTTT
>once|TRBJ2-1|TRBV7-3|.
CASSLGPLPYNEQFF
TGTGCCAGCAGCTTAGGGCCACTGCCCTACAATGAGCAGTTCTTC
>once|TRBJ1-2|TRBV6-4|TRBD1
CASRDRGGYTF
TGTGCCAGCAGGGACAGGGGCGGCTACACCTTC
>.|TRBJ2-4|TRBV28|.
CASSTPRQGNIIQYF
TGTGCCAGCAGTACCCCGAGGCAGGGAAATATCATTCAGTACTTC
>.|TRBJ2-5|TRBV2|.
CASSTGLTSGETQYF
TGTGCCAGCAGCACGGGGCTTACGTCGGGGGAGACCCAGTACTTC
>.|TRBJ2-7|TRBV29-1|.
CSVIDSSLSYEQYF
TGCAGCGTGATTGACAGTTCCCTCTCCTACGAGCAGTACTTC
>.|TRBJ1-5|TRBV6-6|.
CASTTLNQPQHF
TGTGCCAGCACTACACTGAATCAGCCCCAGCATTTT
>.|TRBJ1-5|TRBV2|TRBD1
CASSKDRDFNQPQHF
TGTGCCAGCAGTAAAGACAGGGATTTCAATCAGCCCCAGCATTTT
>.|TRBJ1-3|TRBV14|.
CASSQDRNTIYF
TGTGCCAGCAGCCAAGACAGGAACACCATATATTTT
>.|TRBJ2-1|TRBV5-1|TRBD1
CASSLAQGVINEQFF
TGCGCCAGCAGCTTGGCACAGGGGGTGATCAATGAGCAGTTCTTC
>.|TRBJ2-1|TRBV14|TRBD2
CASSQEERGRLNEQFF
TGTGCCAGCAGCCAAGAGGAGCGGGGCAGGCTCAATGAGCAGTTCTTC
>.|TRBJ1-4|TRBV10-3|TRBD1
CAISTTGGSEKLFF
TGTGCCATCAGTACGACAGGGGGTAGTGAAAAACTGTTTTTT
>.|TRBJ1-1|TRBV18|.
CASSPAGAGTEAFF
TGTGCCAGCTCACCAGCGGGGGCGGGGACTGAAGCTTTCTTT
>.|TRBJ2-7|TRBV6-1|.
CASSESMGGPYEQYF
TGTGCCAGCAGTGAATCAATGGGGGGACCCTACGAGCAGTACTTC
>.|TRBJ1-4|TRBV4-3|.
CASSQDQGGGEKLFF
TGCGCCAGCAGCCAAGATCAAGGCGGGGGTGAAAAACTGTTTTTT
>.|TRBJ2-3|TRBV5-6|.
CASSIARELTDTQYF
TGTGCCAGCAGCATCGCCAGAGAGCTCACAGATACGCAGTATTTT
>.|TRBJ1-4|TRBV5-1|TRBD1
CASSLGQGREKLFF
TGCGCCAGCAGCCTGGGACAGGGTAGGGAAAAACTGTTTTTT